The 19 T cell receptor beta chains reported below all come from one sample, sequenced in a study of blood T cell repertoires in COVID-19. Generated by immunoSEQ multiplex PCR, the TCRdb table keeps only in-frame clones and is missing some. The table has about 200,000 clones, about 88% seen once. The sample taken for sequencing was peripheral blood. The receptors here all came from a man aged 45-65 years with COVID-19, enrolled during active disease.

There are a few counts of this clone. The rearrangement links TRBV5-1 to TRBJ2-5, with TRBD1 identical over 7 bases. The J segment lost 3 bases and the V segment lost 5 bases, leaving 10 bases of the junction unmatched. The length of the CDR3 is 15 residues. CDR1 and CDR2 from the germline V gene are SGHRS and YFSETQ. CDR3 coding DNA: TGCGCCAGCAGTCCTCAGGGGGTGAGGGAAGAGACCCAGTACTTC. It translates to CASSPQGVREETQYF.

This chain joins TRBV18 and TRBJ2-3; the D gene is possibly TRBD2 (6 bases). The length of the CDR3 is 17 residues. The V gene lost 6 bases and the J gene lost 2 bases, with 21 bases spanning the gap. Germline loops: CDR1 KGHSH, CDR2 LQKENI. The CDR3: CASSPLGAGTFTDTQYF. For the CDR3, the DNA is TGTGCCAGCTCCCCCCTGGGAGCAGGGACTTTCACAGATACGCAGTATTTT.

There are a few counts of this clone. The chain employs TRBV6-2 or TRBV6-3 and TRBJ1-2; weak D call: TRBD1 (5 bases). Trimming left V 0 bases short and J 7 bases short, with 18 bases between. This CDR3 has 16 amino acids. Per germline, CDR1 MNHEY and CDR2 SVGEGT. DNA of the CDR3: TGTGCCAGCAGTTACTCGTCCGACAGCTTCGATCGTGGCTACACCTTC. The encoded protein is CASSYSSDSFDRGYTF.

This chain uses TRBV28 with TRBJ1-1; no firm D call. CDR1 is MDHEN, CDR2 SYDVKM, per germline. The CDR3 loop spans 13 amino acids. The V gene lost 6 bases and the J gene lost 5 bases, with 13 bases spanning the gap. CDR3 residues: CASSLPMWTEAFF. The CDR3 DNA reads as TGTGCCAGCAGCCTCCCTATGTGGACTGAAGCTTTCTTT.

CDR3 coding DNA: TGTGCCAGCATCCCGGCGGGGGGCGCGAATGGCTACACCTTC. Protein sequence: CASIPAGGANGYTF. V is TRBV7-9 and J is TRBJ1-2; TRBD1 is a possible D gene (6 bases). Trimming removed 7 bases at V and 6 bases at J, with 18 bases between. Germline V gives CDR1 SEHNR, CDR2 FQNEAQ (reference sequence). CDR3 length equals 14 residues.

The gene calls are TRBV5-1 and TRBJ2-4; no clear D. The germline gives CDR1 SGHRS, CDR2 YFSETQ. The CDR3 consists of 13 residues. Trimming shortened V by 0 bases and J by 8 bases, and 9 bases separated the two germline ends. CDR3 residues: CASSLGGPDIQYF. The CDR3 nucleotides are TGCGCCAGCAGCTTGGGCGGCCCAGACATTCAGTACTTC.

In its sample, this clone was seen many times. The V call is TRBV5-4, the J call TRBJ2-3; 14 nucleotides agree with TRBD2. Germline-derived CDR1 and CDR2 are SGHNT and YYREEE (reference sequence). The J segment lost 4 bases and the V segment lost 4 bases, leaving 2 bases of the junction unmatched. The CDR3 covers 15 residues. CDR3 in amino acids: CASSRTSGRPDTQYF. In nucleotides, the CDR3 is TGTGCCAGCAGCCGGACTAGCGGGAGGCCAGATACGCAGTATTTT.

V usage is TRBV18 and J usage is TRBJ1-5; 8 nucleotides line up with TRBD1. V was clipped by 3 bases and J by 4 bases; unmatched bases: 5. CDR3 length equals 15 residues. Germline V lookup: CDR1 KGHSH, CDR2 LQKENI. CDR3 nucleotides: TGTGCCAGCTCACCCACCGGACAGGGAAATCAGCCCCAGCATTTT. This gives the protein CASSPTGQGNQPQHF. Looking up the rest from reference TRBV18 and TRBJ1-5 gives the full variable domain: NAGVMQNPRHLVRRRGQEARLRCSPMKGHSHVYWYRQLPEEGLKFMVYLQKENIIDESGMPKERFSAEFPKEGPSILRIQQVVRGDSAAYFCASSPTGQGNQPQHFGDGTRLSIL.

This chain connects TRBV9 to TRBJ2-7, with 8 bases aligning to TRBD1. Unmatched junction bases numbered 8, after V lost 0 bases and J lost 6 bases. CDR1 is SGDLS and CDR2 is YYNGEE in the germline V gene. CDR3 size: 15 residues. The CDR3 region has the DNA TGTGCCAGCAGCGTAGAAGGACAGGGAGGTGGCGAGCAGTACTTC. This gives the protein CASSVEGQGGGEQYF.

The table lists this clone with a count of one. This chain connects TRBV19 to TRBJ2-1, with 13 positions matching TRBD2. CDR1 is LNHDA, CDR2 SQIVND, per germline (reference sequence). The CDR3 sequence is 14 residues long. V was pared by 5 bases and J by 6 bases, with 1 base of the junction left unmatched. Written as DNA, the CDR3 is TGTGCCAGTAGTTGGACTAGCGGGGGCAATGAGCAGTTCTTC. Its translation is CASSWTSGGNEQFF.

The J gene is TRBJ1-2, the V gene TRBV30; D is undetermined. Germline V gene lookup returns CDR1 GTSNPN and CDR2 SVGIG (reference sequence). The CDR3 loop spans 15 amino acids. Trimming removed 0 bases from V and 4 bases from J, with 15 bases in between. The CDR3 region has the DNA TGTGCCTGGAGTGTAACAGCGGGGATACCCTATGGCTACACCTTC. Its translation: CAWSVTAGIPYGYTF.

This clone was observed a few times. The chain links TRBV7-3 to TRBJ2-1, with TRBD2 identical over 8 bases. CDR3 length: 15 amino acids. The germline V gene encodes CDR1 SGHTA and CDR2 FQGTGA. V shed 0 bases and J 3 bases; nucleotides not matched to a gene: 1. The CDR3 loop is CASSLTGTSYNEQFF. The DNA for the CDR3 is TGTGCCAGCAGCTTAACCGGGACTAGCTACAATGAGCAGTTCTTC.

The chain uses TRBV7-9 and TRBJ2-2; 10 positions agree with TRBD1. Per the germline V gene, CDR1 is SEHNR and CDR2 is FQNEAQ (reference sequence). J was trimmed by 8 bases and V by 6 bases; bases with no gene match: 15. This CDR3 has 17 amino acids. The CDR3 DNA reads TGTGCCAGCAGTCGTTACCGGGACAGGGGTGTTGGTGGGGAGCTGTTTTTT. Its translation: CASSRYRDRGVGGELFF.

This clone has only a few counts. The rearrangement uses TRBV19 and TRBJ1-2, with D perhaps matching TRBD1 (5 bases). The V gene lost 2 bases and the J gene lost 3 bases, with 7 bases spanning the gap. In germline, CDR1 is LNHDA, CDR2 SQIVND (reference sequence). CDR3 size: 13 residues. The chain's CDR3 is CASSISGHYGYTF. CDR3 sequence (DNA): TGTGCCAGTAGTATATCAGGGCACTATGGCTACACCTTC.

This clone was seen a single time. The chain employs TRBV5-1 and TRBJ1-1, with TRBD1 matching over 7 bases. Looked up from germline, CDR1 is SGHRS and CDR2 is YFSETQ. The ends lost 4 bases at V and 3 bases at J; junction bases unmatched: 12. This CDR3 region has 16 residues. CDR3 in DNA: TGCGCCAGCAGCCCAAGACCGGGACAGACATACACTGAAGCTTTCTTT. It codes for CASSPRPGQTYTEAFF.

The V call is TRBV7-9, the J call TRBJ1-5; no clear D gene. V lost 2 bases to trimming and J lost 6 bases, with 8 bases between them. Germline V gene sequence: CDR1 SEHNR, CDR2 FQNEAQ (reference sequence). There are 13 residues in the CDR3. This chain's CDR3 is CASSLLSGQPQHF. The CDR3 bases are TGTGCCAGCAGCTTACTTTCGGGTCAGCCCCAGCATTTT.

This chain joins TRBV6-5 and TRBJ2-7; D perhaps matches TRBD1 (5 bases). The CDR3 has 15 amino acids. CDR1 and CDR2 (germline): MNHEY, SVGAGI. Trimming removed 6 bases from V and 0 bases from J, with 15 bases in between. The CDR3 bases are TGTGCCAGCAGGGCACAGGAGAGTGGCTCCTACGAGCAGTACTTC. Translation gives CASRAQESGSYEQYF.

CDR3 nucleotides: TGTGCCAGCAGCCCCACGGGAGGGCAGGGAAACACCATATATTTT. Its translation: CASSPTGGQGNTIYF. The chain joins TRBV9 to TRBJ1-3; no clear D gene. This CDR3 region has 15 residues. From germline, CDR1 is SGDLS and CDR2 YYNGEE. V was cut by 4 bases and J by 4 bases, with 15 bases left in between.

This clone appeared a single time. The V and J genes are TRBV5-1 and TRBJ1-1; D unresolved. Per germline, CDR1 SGHRS and CDR2 YFSETQ. This CDR3 is 12 amino acids long. Trimming shortened V by 0 bases and J by 4 bases, and 4 bases separated the two germline ends. CDR3 nucleotides: TGCGCCAGCAGCTTGGACGGCACTGAAGCTTTCTTT. It codes for CASSLDGTEAFF.